The 22 T cell receptor beta chains below were found in one sample sequenced in a study. TCRdb recomputed calls from the 5' RACE reads with MiXCR, one row per CDR3 protein. The table shows 40,000 to 65,000 distinct CDR3 sequences, with about 24% occurring only once. Sequencing used tumor-infiltrating naive CD4+ T cells sorted from the breast tumor. Indicated subset: naive CD4+ T cells, CD4+CD45RA+CD25-. Receptors were obtained from a female donor with breast cancer.

This clonotype showed up many times. This chain joins TRBV7-2 and TRBJ2-5; D is undetermined. V lost 3 bases, J lost 0 bases, and 11 bases lay in between. This CDR3 is 15 amino acids long. Germline V gives CDR1 SGHTA, CDR2 FQGNSA. The CDR3 DNA sequence: TGTGCCAGCAGCTTGATCTGGGGTTACCAAGAGACCCAGTACTTC. It specifies CASSLIWGYQETQYF.

This clonotype was observed a few times. The V and J genes are TRBV5-5 and TRBJ2-7; D not certain. Deletions cut 5 bases from V and 5 bases from J, with 8 bases between. The CDR3 consists of 11 residues. Germline CDR1 is SGHKS and CDR2 is YYEKEE (reference sequence). CDR3 in DNA: TGTGCCAGCAGGGCAGACCACGAGCAGTACTTC. Its protein is CASRADHEQYF.

Concerning this clonotype: The CDR3 does not close with the conserved phenylalanine or tryptophan, likely indicating a read error. The chain is built from TRBV11-2 and TRBJ1-4, with a tentative D call TRBD1 (6 bases). Germline CDR1 SGHAT, CDR2 FQNNGV. Trimming cost V 5 bases and J 11 bases, with 12 bases left between them. The CDR3 loop spans 12 amino acids. The CDR3 spells CASSRPGQKLFL. The CDR3 bases are TGTGCCAGCAGCCGACCCGGACAGAAACTGTTTCTT.

The V call is TRBV5-1, the J call TRBJ1-6; a weak D match, TRBD1 (5 bases). Germline V lookup: CDR1 SGHRS, CDR2 YFSETQ. The CDR3 is 18 amino acids. V lost 3 bases to trimming and J lost 9 bases, with 25 bases between them. This chain's CDR3 is CASSSRFTGTAHGSPLHF. CDR3 in DNA: TGCGCCAGCAGCTCCAGATTCACCGGGACGGCTCATGGTTCACCCCTCCACTTT.

V is TRBV7-6 and J is TRBJ2-5; 8 positions agree with TRBD2. The CDR3 loop spans 14 amino acids. Per germline, CDR1 SGHVS and CDR2 FNYEAQ. V dropped 5 bases and J dropped 5; count of bases not matched to a gene: 7. In DNA form, the CDR3 reads TGTGCCAGCAGCCTTAGCGGGGAAGGGGAGACCCAGTACTTC. Its translation: CASSLSGEGETQYF.

This sequence joins TRBV2 and TRBJ2-3; D may be TRBD2 (6 bases). Germline loops: CDR1 SNHLY, CDR2 FYNNEI. The germline V and J ends were trimmed by 5 bases and 0 bases, with 15 bases remaining between them. The CDR3 length is 16 residues. CDR3 sequence (DNA): TGTGCCAGCAGTCCCCCCCCGGGGGTGAGCACAGATACGCAGTATTTT. This gives the protein CASSPPPGVSTDTQYF.

This clonotype was seen repeatedly, ten times or more. One end of the junction fails to match germline, which may point to a read error. This chain uses TRBV7-7 with TRBJ2-5, with D unresolved. The CDR3 contains 14 residues. Per the germline V gene, CDR1 is SSHAT and CDR2 is FNYEAQ (reference sequence). The CDR3 loop reads CASSLSKQDETQYF. The CDR3 nucleotides are TGTGCTAGCAGCTTATCCAAACAAGATGAGACCCAGTACTTC.

The chain is built from TRBV6-6 and TRBJ1-5; D is unclear. Trimming removed 1 base from V and 0 bases from J, with 4 bases in between. Looked up from germline, CDR1 is MNHNY and CDR2 is SVGAGI (reference sequence). There are 14 residues in the CDR3. The CDR3 DNA is TGTGCCAGCAGTTACTTTGATAGCAATCAGCCCCAGCATTTT. Translating it yields CASSYFDSNQPQHF.

This clonotype was seen at least ten times. V gene TRBV6-5 combines with J gene TRBJ1-1; no reliable D call. The V gene lost 6 bases and the J gene lost 3 bases, with 11 bases spanning the gap. Germline V gene lookup returns CDR1 MNHEY and CDR2 SVGAGI. The CDR3 loop spans 13 amino acids. The CDR3 nucleotides are TGTGCCAGCAGGCGAAACAGAGACACTGAAGCTTTCTTT. Amino acids: CASRRNRDTEAFF.

This clonotype was found a few times. The rearrangement joins TRBV4-3 to TRBJ2-3, with 7 positions matching TRBD2. Trimming took 1 base from V and 1 from J; bases not matched to a gene: 2. The CDR3 is 15 residues long. Germline V gives CDR1 LGHNA, CDR2 YSLEER. This CDR3 reads CASSQAAGGTDTQYF. CDR3 in DNA: TGCGCCAGCAGCCAAGCGGCGGGAGGCACAGATACGCAGTATTTT.

V gene TRBV6-5 combines with J gene TRBJ2-2; TRBD2 is a possible D gene (5 bases). V shed 10 bases and J shed 1 base, with 10 bases lying between them. CDR1 and CDR2 from the germline V gene are MNHEY and SVGAGI. The CDR3 runs to 13 residues. The CDR3 bases are TGTGCCACCCAAAGCGGGAACACCGGGGAGCTGTTTTTT. Its protein product is CATQSGNTGELFF.

CDR3 amino acids: CASSTLTPIYGYTF. The CDR3 DNA follows: TGTGCCAGCAGCACTCTAACCCCTATCTATGGCTACACCTTC. The V call is TRBV21-1, the J call TRBJ1-2. TRBV21-1 is a listed pseudogene. The CDR3 extends over 14 amino acids.

This clonotype was counted at least ten times. The gene calls are TRBV12-3 or TRBV12-4 and TRBJ2-5, with 12 bases aligning to TRBD2. The CDR3 sequence is 16 residues long. Losses at the gene ends were 5 bases for V and 4 bases for J; bases not matched to a gene: 8. The CDR3 DNA sequence: TGTGCCAGCAGTCCCCCTCTAGCGGGAGGGCCAGAGACCCAGTACTTC. This sequence encodes CASSPPLAGGPETQYF.

Only one count was recorded for this clonotype. It may be a read error: a sequence one base away is much more abundant. The rearrangement uses TRBV5-1 and TRBJ2-2; a weak D match, TRBD1 (5 bases). Germline lookup yields CDR1 SGHRS and CDR2 YFSETQ. Trimming shortened V by 0 bases and J by 0 bases, and 6 bases separated the two germline ends. The CDR3 contains 15 residues. In DNA, the CDR3 is TGCGCCAGCAGCTTGGGGACACCGAACACCGGGGAGCTGTTTTTT. It codes for CASSLGTPNTGELFF.

This clonotype has a handful of counts. The chain combines TRBV5-1 with TRBJ1-4; 7 bases agree with TRBD1. Germline V gene lookup returns CDR1 SGHRS and CDR2 YFSETQ. This CDR3 is 14 amino acids long. V was clipped by 5 bases and J by 7 bases; unmatched bases: 8. The CDR3 sequence: CASRPPGQTEKLFF. Written as DNA, the CDR3 is TGCGCCAGCAGGCCTCCGGGACAGACTGAAAAACTGTTTTTT.

The V call is TRBV11-2, the J call TRBJ1-4; a weak D match, TRBD1 (5 bases). The germline V and J ends were trimmed by 5 bases and 4 bases, with 8 bases remaining between them. Germline V gene data show CDR1 as SGHAT and CDR2 as FQNNGV. CDR3 size: 13 residues. In DNA form, the CDR3 reads TGTGCCAGCAGCGGGGGACTTAATGAAAAACTGTTTTTT. It codes for CASSGGLNEKLFF.

This clonotype occurred a few times. The rearrangement links TRBV5-6 to TRBJ2-5; the D call may be TRBD1 or TRBD2 (5 bases each). This CDR3 spans 16 amino acids. CDR1 and CDR2 from the germline V gene are SGHDT and YYEEEE. Trimming removed 4 bases from V and 0 bases from J, with 16 bases in between. The CDR3 region has the DNA TGTGCCAGCAGCGGTACAACTGGGGGACACCAAGAGACCCAGTACTTC. This codes for CASSGTTGGHQETQYF.

This clonotype was seen only once. The chain joins TRBV9 to TRBJ1-1; D might be TRBD1 (5 bases). Germline V CDR1 and CDR2: SGDLS, YYNGEE. V was pared by 4 bases and J by 6 bases, with 25 bases between. The CDR3 has 17 residues. The CDR3 DNA reads TGTGCCAGCAGCCCCCCACGGGGCGGGAAAGGGTACCCTGAAGCTTTCTTT. It specifies CASSPPRGGKGYPEAFF.

Many counts were recorded for this clonotype. This chain joins TRBV6-5 and TRBJ1-5; TRBD1 matches 8 bases. In germline, CDR1 is MNHEY, CDR2 SVGAGI. CDR3 size: 18 residues. Trimming at V came to 6 bases and at J to 1 base, leaving 14 bases not matched to a gene. CDR3 nucleotide sequence: TGTGCCAGCAGCAACACCGGGACAGGTCGCGGCAGCAATCAGCCCCAGCATTTT. The encoded protein is CASSNTGTGRGSNQPQHF.

This clonotype was observed at least ten times. The CDR3 is CASTGTSVTDTQYF. The CDR3 DNA is TGCGCCAGCACGGGGACTAGCGTCACAGATACGCAGTATTTT. This chain uses TRBV10-2 with TRBJ2-3, with TRBD2 identical over 10 bases. Trimming at V came to 7 bases and at J to 2 bases, leaving 3 bases not matched to a gene. Germline V gene data show CDR1 as WSHSY and CDR2 as SAAADI. The CDR3 contains 14 residues.

In this sample, this clonotype turned up once. The chain has TRBV9 and TRBJ2-2; D possibly corresponds to TRBD2 (6 bases). This CDR3 is built from 18 residues. V was clipped by 0 bases and J by 6 bases, with 21 bases between them. The germline CDR1 and CDR2 sequences are SGDLS and YYNGEE. The CDR3 bases are TGTGCCAGCAGCGTAGCTCTGTCGGCGACGAGGGAGGCCGGGGAGCTGTTTTTT. It translates to CASSVALSATREAGELFF.

The CDR3 DNA reads as TGTGCCAGCAGTTGGACCTACGGCTACGAGCAGTACTTC. Protein sequence: CASSWTYGYEQYF. The rearrangement links TRBV12-3 or TRBV12-4 to TRBJ2-7, with D hard to call. V lost 4 bases and J 3 bases, leaving 10 bases between the germline ends. The length of the CDR3 is 13 residues.